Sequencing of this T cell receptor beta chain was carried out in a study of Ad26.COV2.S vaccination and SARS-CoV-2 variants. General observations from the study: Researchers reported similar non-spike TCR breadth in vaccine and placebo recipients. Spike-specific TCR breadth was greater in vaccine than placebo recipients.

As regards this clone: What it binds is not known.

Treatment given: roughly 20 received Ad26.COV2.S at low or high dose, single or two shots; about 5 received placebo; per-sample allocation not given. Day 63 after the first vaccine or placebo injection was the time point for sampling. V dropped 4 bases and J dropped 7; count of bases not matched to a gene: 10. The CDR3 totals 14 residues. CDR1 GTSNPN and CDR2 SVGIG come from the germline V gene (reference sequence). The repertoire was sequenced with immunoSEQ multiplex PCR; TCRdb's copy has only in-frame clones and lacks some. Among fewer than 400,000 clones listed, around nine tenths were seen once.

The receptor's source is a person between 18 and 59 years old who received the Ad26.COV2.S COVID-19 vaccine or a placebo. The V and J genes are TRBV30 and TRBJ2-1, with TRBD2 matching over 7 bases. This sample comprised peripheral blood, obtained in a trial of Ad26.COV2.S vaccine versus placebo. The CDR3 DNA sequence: TGTGCCTGGATATCGCGGACTAGGGAAAATGAGCAGTTCTTC. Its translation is CAWISRTRENEQFF. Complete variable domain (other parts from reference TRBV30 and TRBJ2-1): SQTIHQWPATLVQPVGSPLSLECTVEGTSNPNLYWYRQAAGRGLQLLFYSVGIGQISSEVPQNLSASRPQDRQFILSSKKLLLSDSGFYLCAWISRTRENEQFFGPGTRLTVL.